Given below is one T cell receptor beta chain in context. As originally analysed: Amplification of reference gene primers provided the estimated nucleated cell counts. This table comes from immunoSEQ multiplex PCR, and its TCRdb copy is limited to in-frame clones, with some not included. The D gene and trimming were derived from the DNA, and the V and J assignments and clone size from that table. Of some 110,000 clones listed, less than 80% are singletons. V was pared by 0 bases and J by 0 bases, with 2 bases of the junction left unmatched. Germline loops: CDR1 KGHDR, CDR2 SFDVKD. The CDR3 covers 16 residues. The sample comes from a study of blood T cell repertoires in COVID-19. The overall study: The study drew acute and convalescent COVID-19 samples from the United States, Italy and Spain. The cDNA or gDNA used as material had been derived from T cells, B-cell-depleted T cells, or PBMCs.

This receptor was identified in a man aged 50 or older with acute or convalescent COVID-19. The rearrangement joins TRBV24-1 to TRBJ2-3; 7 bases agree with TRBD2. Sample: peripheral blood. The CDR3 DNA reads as TGTGCCACCAGTGATTTGCGGGAGGCTAGCACAGATACGCAGTATTTT. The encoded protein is CATSDLREASTDTQYF.